This TCR beta chain was sequenced in a study of blood T cell repertoires in COVID-19. Study context: The origin of the acute and convalescent COVID-19 samples was the United States, Italy and Spain. The cDNA or gDNA used as material had been derived from T cells, B-cell-depleted T cells, or PBMCs.

CDR1 and CDR2 (germline): MNHEY, SMNVEV (reference sequence). The CDR3 is 13 amino acids. With V trimmed by 5 bases and J by 6 bases, 7 bases remained unmatched. The table came from immunoSEQ multiplex PCR; TCRdb's copy has only in-frame clones and leaves some out. The repertoire holds about 260,000 clones, with about 82% as singletons. This receptor was taken from a woman in her fifties or sixties who had recovered from COVID-19. Sequenced input: PBMCs or T cells enriched from blood (not recorded which). The gene calls are TRBV27 and TRBJ2-7; 7 nucleotides match TRBD2. This chain's CDR3 is CASSLKTSREQYF. The DNA of the CDR3 is TGTGCCAGCAGTCTTAAGACTAGCCGCGAGCAGTACTTC.